This is a list of T cell receptor beta chains from one sample in a study of identical twins. A single record per CDR3 protein comes from TCRdb applying MiXCR to the 5' RACE reads. The sample records about 520,000 distinct CDR3 sequences, 22% being singletons. This same sample was also part of a study on T cells expressing NK-cell markers.

What was sequenced was CD4+ T cells sorted from blood. These receptors were collected from a young woman in good health. CDR3s include the opening cysteine and the closing phenylalanine or tryptophan. D genes are given only for firm matches.

d_call,v_call,cdr3_aa
TRBD2,TRBV3-1,CASSQVLSSGADTQYF
.,TRBV20-1,CSARSRGTYEQYF
TRBD1,TRBV5-1,CASSFRDRGLDSPLHF
.,TRBV2,CASSVIWEISYEQYF
.,TRBV7-8,CASSLPTVARTPIF
TRBD1,TRBV5-1,CASSSPGQNYGYTF
.,TRBV5-6,CASARDAGSGNTIYF
.,TRBV5-1,CASSPTTPDTQYF
TRBD2,TRBV6-1,CASKGLAGGGSYNEQFF
.,TRBV7-2,CASRLGEANTRELFF
.,TRBV4-1,CASSQVLGLNTGELFF
TRBD2,TRBV7-2,CASSLLSGRVPGNEQFF
TRBD2,TRBV5-6,CASSLLPGLAGAEQYF
TRBD2,TRBV2,CASTHERGYTDTQYF
.,TRBV12-3/TRBV12-4,CASSLDRLLSNTEAFF
TRBD1,TRBV20-1,CSASPGGTGALLHF
TRBD1,TRBV5-1,CASSNGQGPRTDTQYF
TRBD2,TRBV20-1,CSARDLGRGGAYNEQFF
.,TRBV14,CASSRIVEQFF
.,TRBV20-1,CSASHQAYNEQFF
.,TRBV12-3/TRBV12-4,CASSLRGSDEQYF
TRBD2,TRBV5-1,CASSSGLADINEQFF
.,TRBV23-1,CASNHWGSDSNQPQHF
.,TRBV6-5,CASTNGLQAFF
.,TRBV5-1,CASSRARQETQYF
TRBD1,TRBV7-9,CASSSEQGILNEQFF
.,TRBV20-1,CSATLGDFNYGYTF
TRBD2,TRBV20-1,CSGTSRYEQYF
TRBD1,TRBV19,CASRTGVASPQHF
TRBD1,TRBV27,CASRSWTGDSYEQYF
.,TRBV4-3,CASSQVAASGNTIYF
TRBD2,TRBV20-1,CSAKSGSETQYF
TRBD1,TRBV6-1,CASSQTTGRATDTQYF
.,TRBV20-1,CSAKGPLTDTQYF
TRBD2,TRBV24-1,CATSDGWRGGHTQYF
.,TRBV7-2,CASSPAGLEQYF
.,TRBV5-1,CASSLEGNGNTIYF
.,TRBV20-1,CSAPDAYNEQFF
TRBD2,TRBV5-1,CASSLVLVALAVSNEQFF
TRBD2,TRBV3-1,CASSHRGSMMGTQYF
.,TRBV29-1,CSGKTSPRGYNEQFF
.,TRBV6-1,CASRDGSMNTEAFF
TRBD2,TRBV5-4,CASSSLTSGRANEQFF
.,TRBV20-1,CSARVMRGTEAFF